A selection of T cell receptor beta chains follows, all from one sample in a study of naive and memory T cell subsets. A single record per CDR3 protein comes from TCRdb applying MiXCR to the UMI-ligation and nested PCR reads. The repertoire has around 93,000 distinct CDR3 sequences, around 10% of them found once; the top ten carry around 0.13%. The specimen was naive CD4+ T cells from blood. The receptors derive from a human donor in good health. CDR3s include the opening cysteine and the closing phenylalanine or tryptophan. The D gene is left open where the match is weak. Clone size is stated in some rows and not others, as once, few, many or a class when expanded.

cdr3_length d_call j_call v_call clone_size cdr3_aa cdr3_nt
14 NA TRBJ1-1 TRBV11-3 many CASSSGRPNTEAFF TGTGCCAGCAGCTCGGGACGGCCGAACACTGAAGCTTTCTTT
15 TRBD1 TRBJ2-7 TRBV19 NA CASSSITGASYEQYF TGTGCCAGTAGCTCTATCACAGGGGCCTCCTACGAGCAGTACTTC
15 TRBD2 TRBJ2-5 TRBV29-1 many CSVALAGRNQETQYF TGCAGCGTTGCACTAGCGGGCCGAAACCAAGAGACCCAGTACTTC
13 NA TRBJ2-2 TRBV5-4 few CASSTGDTGELFF TGTGCCAGCAGCACCGGCGACACCGGGGAGCTGTTTTTT
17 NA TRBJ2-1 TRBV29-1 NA CSVEAIQQGRPYNEQFF TGCAGCGTTGAAGCAATTCAACAGGGTCGTCCCTACAATGAGCAGTTCTTC
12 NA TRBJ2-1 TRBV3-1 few CASSQVGDEQFF TGTGCCAGCAGCCAAGTCGGGGATGAGCAGTTCTTC
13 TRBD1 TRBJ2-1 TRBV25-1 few CASSGTVYNEQFF TGTGCCAGCTCCGGGACAGTCTACAATGAGCAGTTCTTC
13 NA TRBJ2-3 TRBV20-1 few CSAIPSAPDTQYF TGCAGTGCTATACCTAGCGCTCCAGATACGCAGTATTTT
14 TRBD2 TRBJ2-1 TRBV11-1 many CASRDGTRSYEQFF TGTGCCAGCAGGGACGGGACTAGGTCGTATGAGCAGTTCTTC
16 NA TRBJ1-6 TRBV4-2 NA CASSQDMGTKNSPLHF TGTGCCAGCAGCCAAGATATGGGGACTAAAAATTCACCCCTCCACTTT
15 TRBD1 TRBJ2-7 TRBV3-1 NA CASSQDGTGKDEQYF TGTGCCAGCAGCCAAGATGGGACAGGGAAGGACGAGCAGTACTTC
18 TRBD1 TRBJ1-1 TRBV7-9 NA CASSLGLTRDRGHTEAFF TGTGCCAGCAGCTTAGGCCTCACTAGGGACAGGGGTCATACTGAAGCTTTCTTT
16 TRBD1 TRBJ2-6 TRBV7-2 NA CATGQGIAAGANVLTF TGTGCCACCGGACAGGGGATTGCGGCGGGGGCCAACGTCCTGACTTTC
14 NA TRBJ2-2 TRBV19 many CASNPGLNTGELFF TGTGCCAGTAACCCGGGACTGAACACCGGGGAGCTGTTTTTT
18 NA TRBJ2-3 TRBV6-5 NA CASSPRFFGRLHTDTQYF TGTGCCAGCAGCCCCCGGTTTTTCGGGCGACTTCACACAGATACGCAGTATTTT
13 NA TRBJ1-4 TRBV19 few CASHRGIREKLFF TGTGCCAGCCATAGGGGGATACGGGAAAAACTGTTTTTT
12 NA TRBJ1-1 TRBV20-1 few CSARETAAEAFF TGCAGTGCTAGGGAGACAGCGGCCGAGGCTTTCTTT
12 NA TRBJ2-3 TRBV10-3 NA CAMGPVTDTQYF TGTGCCATGGGGCCAGTTACAGATACGCAGTATTTT
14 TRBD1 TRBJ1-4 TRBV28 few CAVRTGGVREKLFF TGTGCCGTACGGACAGGGGGCGTAAGGGAAAAACTGTTTTTT
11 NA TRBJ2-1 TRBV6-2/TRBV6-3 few CASSSWYRQFF TGTGCCAGCAGTTCATGGTACAGGCAGTTCTTC